This T cell receptor (beta chain) stems from a study of cytomegalovirus exposure and HLA in healthy donors. Study outcomes and limitations: In vitro experiments confirmed that three CMV-associated chains were specific for CMV antigens. HLA restriction was apparent for most CMV-associated TCR beta chains in a later analysis. It was about 150 TCR beta chains that were listed as cytomegalovirus-associated.

The PCR had 60 Vbeta and 13 Jbeta primers. The assay was immunoSEQ multiplex PCR, and TCRdb's table has in-frame clones only and misses some. The table shows about 78,000 clones, with about 80% occurring only once. CDR3 size: 18 residues. V was pared by 0 bases and J by 4 bases, with 12 bases of the junction left unmatched. Germline lookup yields CDR1 SGHRS and CDR2 YFSETQ. Turning to this clone: As yet, its antigen is unknown.

This chain joins TRBV5-1 and TRBJ2-5, with 10 nucleotides matching TRBD2. The sequenced sample was PBMCs. The sequence was collected from a woman between 50 and 59 years old in good health and CMV-seropositive. CDR3 in amino acids: CASSLGLLAGVPGETQYF. As DNA, the CDR3 is TGCGCCAGCAGCTTGGGCCTCCTAGCGGGAGTACCGGGAGAGACCCAGTACTTC.